The 26 T cell receptor beta chains below come from one sample, sequenced in a study of shared clonotypes between healthy human individuals. Profiled with immunoSEQ multiplex PCR; TCRdb holds only in-frame clones, not every one. The sample includes a few hundred thousand clones, about 80% seen only once; the top ten take 9.5% to 15%. The sample consisted of PBMCs. The receptor set was obtained from a woman in her 40s in good health. Some clones in this sample may be carry-over from other donors' samples.

This chain joins TRBV10-2 and TRBJ1-1, with 9 bases aligning to TRBD1. V trimming: 1 base; J trimming: 3 bases; junction bases outside the gene matches: 3. CDR1 and CDR2 from the germline V gene are WSHSY and SAAADI. The length of the CDR3 is 15 residues. The CDR3 coding sequence is TGCGCCAGCAGTGAGTTTGACAGGGGGTACACTGAAGCTTTCTTT. Amino acid sequence: CASSEFDRGYTEAFF.

V gene TRBV5-1 combines with J gene TRBJ1-1; 8 bases are a match to TRBD1. The V segment lost 4 bases and the J segment 6 bases; nucleotides outside the gene matches: 8. CDR1 is SGHRS and CDR2 is YFSETQ in the germline V gene. CDR3 size: 14 residues. The CDR3 is CASSTGQGVSEAFF. DNA of the CDR3: TGCGCCAGCAGCACCGGACAGGGAGTCTCTGAAGCTTTCTTT. The full variable domain, with the rest looked up from reference TRBV5-1 and TRBJ1-1, is KAGVTQTPRYLIKTRGQQVTLSCSPISGHRSVSWYQQTPGQGLQFLFEYFSETQRNKGNFPGRFSGRQFSNSRSEMNVSTLELGDSALYLCASSTGQGVSEAFFGQGTRLTVV.

This rearrangement joins TRBV18 to TRBJ1-2, with 10 nucleotides matching TRBD1. The J segment lost 6 bases and the V segment lost 6 bases, leaving 7 bases of the junction unmatched. The CDR3 length is 14 residues. From germline, CDR1 is KGHSH and CDR2 LQKENI. CDR3 sequence: CASSGDRGIDGYTF. CDR3 in DNA: TGTGCCAGCTCCGGGGACAGGGGCATAGATGGCTACACCTTC.

The chain has TRBV18 and TRBJ1-4, with TRBD1 matching 7 bases. V shed 3 bases and J 0 bases; nucleotides not matched to a gene: 4. Germline values: CDR1 KGHSH, CDR2 LQKENI. The CDR3 contains 16 residues. The CDR3 here is CASSPRGQPTNEKLFF. CDR3 coding DNA: TGTGCCAGCTCACCCCGGGGACAGCCAACTAATGAAAAACTGTTTTTT.

Points on this clone: Distinct nucleotide sequences in the sample also encode this CDR3. The rearrangement links TRBV15 to TRBJ2-7; tentative D call: TRBD1 (6 bases). This CDR3 has 13 residues. V was pared by 3 bases and J by 2 bases, with 8 bases between. Per the germline V gene, CDR1 is LNHNV and CDR2 is YYDKDF (reference sequence). This chain's CDR3 is CATSRDRTYEQYF. CDR3 coding DNA: TGTGCCACCAGCAGGGACAGAACCTACGAGCAGTACTTC.

This clone has more than one count but fewer than ten. V and J are TRBV18 and TRBJ2-2, with 10 bases aligning to TRBD1. This CDR3 is built from 16 residues. CDR1 and CDR2 from the germline V gene are KGHSH and LQKENI. J lost 4 bases, V lost 1 base, and 3 bases had no gene match. The CDR3 DNA follows: TGTGCCAGCTCACCACGGGGACAGGGGTTCACCGGGGAGCTGTTTTTT. It specifies CASSPRGQGFTGELFF.

The chain links TRBV5-1 to TRBJ2-2; D uncertain. This CDR3 has 14 residues. V was pared by 3 bases and J by 1 base, with 7 bases between. Germline values: CDR1 SGHRS, CDR2 YFSETQ. The CDR3 sequence: CASSYGLNTGELFF. The CDR3 coding sequence is TGCGCCAGCAGCTACGGATTGAACACCGGGGAGCTGTTTTTT. The variable domain in full, completed from reference TRBV5-1 and TRBJ2-2, reads KAGVTQTPRYLIKTRGQQVTLSCSPISGHRSVSWYQQTPGQGLQFLFEYFSETQRNKGNFPGRFSGRQFSNSRSEMNVSTLELGDSALYLCASSYGLNTGELFFGEGSRLTVL.

Comments on this clone: Compared with germline, one end of the junction differs, possibly owing to a read error. The chain is built from TRBV2 and TRBJ2-7; unclear D gene. This CDR3 region has 13 residues. Germline CDR1 reads SNHLY; CDR2 reads FYNNEI. CDR3 sequence (DNA): TGTGCCAGCAGGGAAGGTGGGAAATACGAGCAGTACTTC. This translates into CASREGGKYEQYF.

This clone was seen only once. This chain uses TRBV15 with TRBJ2-1; D is possibly TRBD2 (6 bases). The CDR3 is 16 residues long. The V gene lost 0 bases and the J gene lost 9 bases, with 18 bases spanning the gap. Germline CDR1 and CDR2: LNHNV and YYDKDF (reference sequence). The CDR3 bases are TGTGCCACCAGCAGAGATTGGACTACCTCCAAAGGTGAGCAGTTCTTC. Its translation: CATSRDWTTSKGEQFF.

The rearrangement joins TRBV7-2 to TRBJ1-3; unclear D gene. V dropped 2 bases and J dropped 0 bases, with 11 bases sitting between them. This CDR3 has 16 amino acids. Looked up from germline, CDR1 is SGHTA and CDR2 is FQGNSA. CDR3 amino acids: CASSLLGRSSGNTIYF. The CDR3 nucleotides read TGTGCCAGCAGCTTATTGGGCAGGAGCTCTGGAAACACCATATATTTT.

The chain recombines TRBV9 with TRBJ1-4; D perhaps matches TRBD1 (5 bases). Trimming left V 6 bases short and J 7 bases short, with 13 bases between. Germline V gene sequence: CDR1 SGDLS, CDR2 YYNGEE. The CDR3 has 13 amino acids. Here the CDR3 reads CASKRGWPEKLFF. CDR3 sequence (DNA): TGTGCCAGCAAGCGGGGGTGGCCTGAAAAACTGTTTTTT.

The V and J genes are TRBV27 and TRBJ2-1, with D perhaps TRBD1 or TRBD2 (5 bases each). CDR1 is MNHEY, CDR2 SMNVEV, per germline (reference sequence). This CDR3 contains 14 residues. The germline V and J ends were trimmed by 2 bases and 0 bases, with 5 bases remaining between them. The CDR3 bases are TGTGCCAGCAGTTTAGGGACCTCCTACAATGAGCAGTTCTTC. Its protein product is CASSLGTSYNEQFF.

This clone was seen a single time. The genes are TRBV27 and TRBJ2-7, with 9 bases identical to TRBD2. The V segment lost 6 bases and the J segment 4 bases; nucleotides outside the gene matches: 7. CDR3 length equals 14 residues. Germline CDR1 and CDR2: MNHEY and SMNVEV (reference sequence). The CDR3 region is CASRQGLAAYEQYF. The CDR3 DNA follows: TGTGCCAGCAGACAGGGACTAGCAGCGTACGAGCAGTACTTC.

The gene calls are TRBV5-4 and TRBJ1-5; no firm D call. The germline gives CDR1 SGHNT, CDR2 YYREEE (reference sequence). The CDR3 is 13 residues long. The V end lost 0 bases, the J end lost 4 bases, and 5 bases lay between the germline ends. The CDR3 loop reads CASSLGSNQPQHF. CDR3 nucleotides: TGTGCCAGCAGCTTGGGGAGTAATCAGCCCCAGCATTTT.

The V gene is TRBV4-1, the J gene TRBJ1-1, with D possibly matching TRBD1 (6 bases). Germline loops: CDR1 MGHRA, CDR2 YSYEKL. Trimming stripped 4 bases from V and 2 bases from J, with 14 bases between. The CDR3 covers 15 residues. The CDR3 protein is CASSRRTELNTEAFF. The CDR3 nucleotides read TGCGCCAGCAGCCGCCGGACAGAGCTAAACACTGAAGCTTTCTTT.

The rearrangement joins TRBV5-1 to TRBJ1-1, with D unclear. V was clipped by 3 bases and J by 7 bases, with 10 bases between them. The CDR3 runs 12 residues. From germline, CDR1 is SGHRS and CDR2 YFSETQ. The CDR3 nucleotides read TGCGCCAGCAGCTACCCGGGAGGTGAAGCTTTCTTT. Protein sequence: CASSYPGGEAFF.

On this clone itself: Additional DNA sequences in this sample encode the identical CDR3. V is TRBV19 and J is TRBJ2-2; 11 bases agree with TRBD2. The germline V gene encodes CDR1 LNHDA and CDR2 SQIVND (reference sequence). Trimming removed 4 bases from V and 4 bases from J; junction bases left unmatched: 5. The CDR3 loop spans 16 amino acids. CDR3 sequence reads: CASSKGLAAGTGELFF. The CDR3, as DNA: TGTGCCAGTAGTAAGGGACTAGCGGCGGGCACCGGGGAGCTGTTTTTT.

This clone was recorded only once. The genes are TRBV5-1 and TRBJ2-7, with 9 bases that match TRBD1. The CDR3 is 15 amino acids. Germline V lookup: CDR1 SGHRS, CDR2 YFSETQ. V was clipped by 0 bases and J by 7 bases; unmatched bases: 8. The CDR3 DNA sequence: TGCGCCAGCAGCTTGGCTACAGGGGGCGGATATGAGCAGTACTTC. It encodes CASSLATGGGYEQYF.

The V gene is TRBV7-8, the J gene TRBJ2-7, with TRBD1 matching 10 bases. The J call is in doubt because the DNA end fits TRBJ2-5 better. The CDR3 is made up of 17 amino acids. Looked up from germline, CDR1 is SGHVS and CDR2 is FQNEAQ. CDR3 DNA: TGTGCCAGCAGCTTAGAGGGCCCGGGACAGGGGCGGGAGACCCAGTACTTC. This gives the protein CASSLEGPGQGRETQYF.

V and J are TRBV5-4 and TRBJ1-4; no firm D call. Germline CDR1 and CDR2: SGHNT and YYREEE (reference sequence). This CDR3 contains 14 residues. V was trimmed by 3 bases and J by 8 bases, leaving 14 bases between them. CDR3 in DNA: TGTGCCAGCAGCTCCCAGCAGACCTCGGAAAAACTGTTTTTT. Translated, it gives CASSSQQTSEKLFF. The full variable domain, completed using reference TRBV5-4 and TRBJ1-4, is ETGVTQSPTHLIKTRGQQVTLRCSSQSGHNTVSWYQQALGQGPQFIFQYYREEENGRGNFPPRFSGLQFPNYSSELNVNALELDDSALYLCASSSQQTSEKLFFGSGTQLSVL.

The V call is TRBV28, the J call TRBJ2-7; 9 positions agree with TRBD1. Germline CDR1 and CDR2: MDHEN and SYDVKM. This CDR3 contains 16 residues. J lost 2 bases, V lost 5 bases, and 10 bases had no gene match. The CDR3 sequence: CASSLAEGQGTYEQYF. DNA for the CDR3: TGTGCCAGCAGTCTAGCTGAGGGACAGGGTACCTACGAGCAGTACTTC.

The chain has TRBV19 and TRBJ1-3; D is possibly TRBD1 (5 bases). The V gene's germline CDR1 is LNHDA and CDR2 SQIVND (reference sequence). The V end was cut by 3 bases, the J end by 0 bases, with 12 bases between. The CDR3 is 16 residues long. The CDR3, as DNA: TGTGCCAGTAGTATCCGACGACAGTCCTCTGGAAACACCATATATTTT. As protein: CASSIRRQSSGNTIYF.

This clone was counted between two and nine times. The germline gene is not matched at one end of the junction; a read error may be the cause. The chain carries TRBV7-7 and TRBJ1-4; 7 bases agree with TRBD1. Germline V lookup: CDR1 SSHAT, CDR2 FNYEAQ (reference sequence). This CDR3 comprises 16 residues. CDR3 bases: TGTGCTAGCAGGGGGGTGTTTGAAGCAACTAATGAAAAACTGTTTTTT. Translation gives CASRGVFEATNEKLFF.

The chain has TRBV4-1 and TRBJ1-1; D ambiguous. Germline V gene data show CDR1 as MGHRA and CDR2 as YSYEKL. The CDR3 has 14 residues. V was cut by 4 bases and J by 5 bases, with 14 bases left in between. CDR3 bases: TGCGCCAGCAGCCGGCTGGAAGGTCTTACTGAAGCTTTCTTT. Amino acids: CASSRLEGLTEAFF.

V is TRBV5-8 and J is TRBJ2-7; tentative D call: TRBD2 (5 bases). CDR3 length: 14 residues. Per germline, CDR1 SGHTS and CDR2 YDEGEE. Trimming shortened V by 7 bases and J by 0 bases, and 14 bases separated the two germline ends. Here the CDR3 reads CASALAGSSYEQYF. As DNA, the CDR3 is TGTGCCAGCGCTTTGGCGGGCAGCTCCTACGAGCAGTACTTC. The full variable domain, with the rest looked up from reference TRBV5-8 and TRBJ2-7, is EAGVTQSPTHLIKTRGQQATLRCSPISGHTSVYWYQQALGLGLQFLLWYDEGEERNRGNFPPRFSGRQFPNYSSELNVNALELEDSALYLCASALAGSSYEQYFGPGTRLTVT.

This chain uses TRBV28 with TRBJ1-5; tentative D call: TRBD1 (5 bases). The CDR3 consists of 16 residues. V was cut by 6 bases and J by 4 bases, with 19 bases left in between. CDR1 is MDHEN and CDR2 is SYDVKM in the germline V gene. The CDR3 bases are TGTGCCAGCAGGGATCTGCGTAGTCGGGGGAATCAGCCCCAGCATTTT. Translating it yields CASRDLRSRGNQPQHF.